This T cell receptor (beta chain) was sequenced for a study of CD8 T cells in Susac syndrome. Trimming took 5 bases from V and 0 from J; bases not matched to a gene: 11. This CDR3 has 17 residues. Germline V CDR1 and CDR2: MNHEY, SMNVEV (reference sequence). Through negative isolation, CD4+ and CD8+ T cells were obtained, while TEMRA cells were enriched using FACS. RNA was extracted with the RNeasy kit, and a quantity of about 0.45 to 1 ug was reverse transcribed using random hexamers. One entry per CDR3 protein results from TCRdb running MiXCR on the immunoSEQ multiplex PCR reads. The sample holds tens of thousands of distinct CDR3 sequences, approximately 94% seen once.

This clonotype was obtained from a human donor in good health. Sequenced input: CD8+ T cells from PBMCs. The J gene is TRBJ2-3, the V gene TRBV27, with 7 bases lining up with TRBD2. The CDR3: CASSPGRLAASTDTQYF. CDR3 nucleotides: TGTGCCAGCAGTCCGGGAAGGCTAGCGGCTAGCACAGATACGCAGTATTTT.